The clone carrying this T cell receptor beta chain was counted only a few times. What it recognizes is unknown. TCRdb itself ran the 5' RACE reads through MiXCR, one entry per CDR3 protein. The sample contains over 10,000 distinct CDR3 sequences, 13% to 15% of which appear only once. The record originates from a study of T-cell memory formation after mild COVID-19. Points from the study as a whole: Some clones that responded were present in memory (sampled pre-infection), which suggests cross-reactive memory joined. Clones contracting day 15 to 85 were balanced CD4/CD8; later expanders leaned CD4+.

Sequenced sample: PBMCs or a T cell subset sorted from them (not recorded which). The clonotype was recovered from a man in his late teens or twenties who had mild COVID-19 (a few samples of this study predate the infection). Cell type and time point are not known.

The CDR3 sequence is CASSGGLAGGSYEQYF. The CDR3 region has the DNA TGTGCCAGCAGCGGGGGACTAGCGGGGGGCTCCTACGAGCAGTACTTC. The chain carries TRBV7-8 and TRBJ2-7; 15 nucleotides align to TRBD2. This CDR3 region has 16 residues. Germline CDR1 SGHVS, CDR2 FQNEAQ. V trimming: 5 bases; J trimming: 0 bases; junction bases outside the gene matches: 2.